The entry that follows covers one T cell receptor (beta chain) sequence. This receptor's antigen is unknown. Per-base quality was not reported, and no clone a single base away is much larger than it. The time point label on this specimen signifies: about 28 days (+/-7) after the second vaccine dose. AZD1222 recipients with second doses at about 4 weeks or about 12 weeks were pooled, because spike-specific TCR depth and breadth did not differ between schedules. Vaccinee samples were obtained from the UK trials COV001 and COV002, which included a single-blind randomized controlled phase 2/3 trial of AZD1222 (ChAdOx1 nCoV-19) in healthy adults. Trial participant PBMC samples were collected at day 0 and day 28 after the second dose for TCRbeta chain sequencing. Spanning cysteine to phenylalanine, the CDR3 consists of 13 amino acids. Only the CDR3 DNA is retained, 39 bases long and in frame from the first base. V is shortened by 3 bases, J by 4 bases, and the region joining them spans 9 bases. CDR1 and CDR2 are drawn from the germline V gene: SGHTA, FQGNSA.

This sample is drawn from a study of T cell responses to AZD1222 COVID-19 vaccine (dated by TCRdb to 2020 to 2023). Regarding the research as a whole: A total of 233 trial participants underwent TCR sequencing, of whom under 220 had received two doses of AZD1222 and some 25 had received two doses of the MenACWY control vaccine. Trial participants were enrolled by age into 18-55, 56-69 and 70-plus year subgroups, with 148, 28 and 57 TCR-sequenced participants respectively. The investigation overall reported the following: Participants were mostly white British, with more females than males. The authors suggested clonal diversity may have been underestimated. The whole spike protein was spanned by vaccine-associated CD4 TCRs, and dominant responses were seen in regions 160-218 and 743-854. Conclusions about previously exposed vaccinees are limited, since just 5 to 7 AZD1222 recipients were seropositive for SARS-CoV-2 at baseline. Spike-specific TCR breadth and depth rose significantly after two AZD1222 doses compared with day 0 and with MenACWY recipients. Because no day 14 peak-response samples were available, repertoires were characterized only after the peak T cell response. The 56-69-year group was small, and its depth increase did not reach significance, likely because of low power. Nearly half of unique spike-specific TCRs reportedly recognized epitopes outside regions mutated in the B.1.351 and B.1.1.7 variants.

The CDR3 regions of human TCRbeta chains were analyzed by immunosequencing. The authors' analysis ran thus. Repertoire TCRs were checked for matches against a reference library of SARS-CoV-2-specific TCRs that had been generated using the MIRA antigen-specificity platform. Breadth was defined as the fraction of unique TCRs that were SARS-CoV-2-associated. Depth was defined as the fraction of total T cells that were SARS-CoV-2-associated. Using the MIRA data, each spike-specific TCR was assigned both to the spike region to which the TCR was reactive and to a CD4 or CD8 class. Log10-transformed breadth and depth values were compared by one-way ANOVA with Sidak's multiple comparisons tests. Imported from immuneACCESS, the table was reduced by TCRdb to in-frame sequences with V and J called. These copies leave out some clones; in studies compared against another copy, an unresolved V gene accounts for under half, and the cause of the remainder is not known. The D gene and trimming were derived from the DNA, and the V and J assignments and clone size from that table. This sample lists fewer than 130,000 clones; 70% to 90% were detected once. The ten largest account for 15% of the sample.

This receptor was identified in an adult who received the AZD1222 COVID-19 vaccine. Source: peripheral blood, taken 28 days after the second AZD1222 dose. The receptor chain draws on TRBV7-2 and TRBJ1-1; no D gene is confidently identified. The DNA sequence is TGTGCCAGCAGCTTCACCCTGGTCACTGAAGCTTTCTTT. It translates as CASSFTLVTEAFF.